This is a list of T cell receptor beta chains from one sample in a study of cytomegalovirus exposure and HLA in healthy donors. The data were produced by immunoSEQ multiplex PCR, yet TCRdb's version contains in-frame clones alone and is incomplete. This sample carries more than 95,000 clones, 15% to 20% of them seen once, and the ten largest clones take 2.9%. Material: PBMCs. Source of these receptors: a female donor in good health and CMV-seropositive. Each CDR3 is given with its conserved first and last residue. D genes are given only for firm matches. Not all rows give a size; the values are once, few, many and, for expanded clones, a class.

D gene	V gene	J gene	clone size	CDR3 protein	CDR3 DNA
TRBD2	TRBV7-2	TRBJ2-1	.	CASSLRTSGSSYNEQFF	TGTGCCAGCAGCCTCCGGACTAGCGGGAGCTCCTACAATGAGCAGTTCTTC
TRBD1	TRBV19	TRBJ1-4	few	CASSKQGAREKLFF	TGTGCCAGTAGTAAACAGGGGGCGCGTGAAAAACTGTTTTTT
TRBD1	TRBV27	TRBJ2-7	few	CASSRHTRDRVPYEQYF	TGTGCCAGCAGCCGACACACTCGCGACAGGGTACCTTACGAGCAGTACTTC
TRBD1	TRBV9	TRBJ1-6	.	CASSPGQGFPPLHF	TGTGCCAGCAGTCCCGGACAGGGATTTCCACCCCTCCACTTT
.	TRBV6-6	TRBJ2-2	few	CASSHVLVHNAGELFF	TGTGCCAGCAGTCATGTCCTGGTACACAACGCCGGGGAGCTGTTTTTT
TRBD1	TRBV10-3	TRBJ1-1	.	CAISEWGQGATGTEAFF	TGTGCCATCAGTGAGTGGGGGCAGGGGGCGACCGGCACTGAAGCTTTCTTT
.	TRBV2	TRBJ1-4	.	CASRPDRYNEKLFF	TGTGCCAGCAGACCGGACAGATATAATGAAAAACTGTTTTTT
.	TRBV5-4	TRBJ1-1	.	CASSFGQGDTEAFF	.
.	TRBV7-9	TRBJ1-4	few	CASSLARAVNEKLFF	TGTGCCAGCAGCTTAGCGAGGGCAGTAAATGAAAAACTGTTTTTT
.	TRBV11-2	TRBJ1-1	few	CASSLDPQAYLMNTEAFF	TGTGCCAGCAGCTTAGACCCTCAGGCCTACCTAATGAACACTGAAGCTTTCTTT
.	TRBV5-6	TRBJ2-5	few	CASSLGGYQETQYF	TGTGCCAGCAGCTTGGGCGGGTACCAAGAGACCCAGTACTTC
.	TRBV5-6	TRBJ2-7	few	CASSLGQGPYEQYF	TGTGCCAGCAGCCTGGGGCAGGGTCCCTACGAGCAGTACTTC
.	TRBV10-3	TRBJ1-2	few	CAMAPRLDGGYTF	TGTGCCATGGCCCCTCGTCTAGACGGTGGCTACACCTTC
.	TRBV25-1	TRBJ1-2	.	CASSEYNRLRGNYGYTF	TGTGCCAGCAGTGAATATAACCGATTGCGAGGGAACTATGGCTACACCTTC
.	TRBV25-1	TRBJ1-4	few	CASSDRATNEKLFF	TGTGCCAGCAGTGACAGGGCAACTAATGAAAAACTGTTTTTT
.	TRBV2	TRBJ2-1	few	CASIRGASSYNEQFF	TGTGCCAGCATACGGGGGGCCTCCTCCTACAATGAGCAGTTCTTC
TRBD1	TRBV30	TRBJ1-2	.	CAWGPRTGKVVGYTF	TGTGCCTGGGGTCCCCGGACAGGGAAGGTCGTTGGCTACACCTTC
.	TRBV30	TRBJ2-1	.	CAWSRREQFF	TGTGCCTGGAGCCGCAGGGAGCAGTTCTTC
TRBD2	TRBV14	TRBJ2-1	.	CASSQPGLAEYNEQFF	TGTGCCAGCAGCCAACCGGGACTAGCGGAATACAATGAGCAGTTCTTC
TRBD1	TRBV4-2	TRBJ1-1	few	CASSGRQGNTEAFF	TGTGCCAGCAGCGGGAGACAGGGGAACACTGAAGCTTTCTTT
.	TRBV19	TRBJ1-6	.	CASSISGRSASSPLHF	TGTGCCAGTAGTATTTCCGGCCGGAGTGCGAGCTCACCCCTCCACTTT
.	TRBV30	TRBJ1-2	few	CAWNPHRARLGYTF	TGTGCCTGGAACCCCCACAGGGCCCGGTTGGGCTACACCTTC
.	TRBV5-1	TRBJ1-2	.	CASSYREDYGYTF	TGCGCCAGCAGTTACAGGGAAGACTATGGCTACACCTTC
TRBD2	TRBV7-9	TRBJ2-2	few	CASSLAARGDTGELFF	TGTGCCAGCAGCTTAGCGGCGCGGGGGGACACCGGGGAGCTGTTTTTT
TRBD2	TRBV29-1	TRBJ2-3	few	CSVDPSGWGGDTQYF	TGCAGCGTTGACCCGTCTGGGTGGGGGGGGGATACGCAGTATTTT
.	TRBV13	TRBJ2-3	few	CASSPDRFTDTQYF	TGTGCCAGCAGCCCAGACAGGTTTACAGATACGCAGTATTTT
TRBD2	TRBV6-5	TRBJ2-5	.	CASSYVPGGPVETQYF	TGTGCCAGCAGTTACGTACCGGGAGGGCCAGTGGAGACCCAGTACTTC
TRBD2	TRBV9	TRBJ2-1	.	CASSFSPSGGNNEQFF	TGTGCCAGCAGCTTTTCTCCTAGCGGGGGCAACAATGAGCAGTTCTTC
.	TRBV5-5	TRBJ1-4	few	CASSFKTGQTNEKLFF	TGTGCCAGCAGCTTTAAAACCGGACAGACCAATGAAAAACTGTTTTTT
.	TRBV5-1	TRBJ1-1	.	CASSFLVSENTEAFF	TGCGCCAGCAGCTTTCTAGTCTCGGAGAACACTGAAGCTTTCTTT
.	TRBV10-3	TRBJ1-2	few	CAISANIQGFNYGYTF	TGTGCCATCAGTGCAAATATTCAGGGTTTCAACTATGGCTACACCTTC
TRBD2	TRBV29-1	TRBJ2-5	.	CSVDSGSVQEAQYF	TGCAGCGTTGATAGCGGGAGCGTTCAAGAGGCCCAGTACTTC
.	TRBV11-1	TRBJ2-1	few	CASSLESDRLISRNEQFF	TGTGCCAGCAGCTTAGAGTCTGACAGGTTAATTTCCAGGAATGAGCAGTTCTTC
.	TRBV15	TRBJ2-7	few	CATTQGLDTYEQYF	TGTGCCACCACCCAGGGACTCGATACCTACGAGCAGTACTTC
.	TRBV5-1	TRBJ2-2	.	CASSGTVNTGELFF	TGCGCCAGCTCCGGGACTGTCAACACCGGGGAGCTGTTTTTT
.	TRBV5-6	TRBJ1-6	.	CASSLGVASPLHF	TGTGCCAGCAGCTTAGGGGTTGCTTCACCCCTCCACTTT
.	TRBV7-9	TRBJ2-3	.	CASSSTGFMTDTQYF	TGTGCCAGCAGCTCAACAGGGTTCATGACAGATACGCAGTATTTT
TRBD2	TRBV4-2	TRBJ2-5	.	CASSQNSGAETQYF	TGTGCCAGCAGCCAAAATAGCGGGGCGGAGACCCAGTACTTC
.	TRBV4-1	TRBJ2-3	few	CASSQGRGLNTQYF	TGCGCCAGCAGCCAAGGAAGAGGTTTAAATACGCAGTATTTT
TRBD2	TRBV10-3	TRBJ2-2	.	CAISEWLAGEPNTGELFF	TGTGCCATCAGTGAGTGGCTAGCGGGAGAGCCGAACACCGGGGAGCTGTTTTTT
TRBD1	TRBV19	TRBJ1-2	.	CASGQGRSLYGYTF	TGTGCCAGTGGACAGGGGAGGTCCCTTTATGGCTACACCTTC
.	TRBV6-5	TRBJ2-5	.	CASRRGAGKETQYF	TGTGCCAGCAGACGGGGGGCAGGTAAAGAGACCCAGTACTTC
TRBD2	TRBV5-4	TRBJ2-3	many	CASSLWGRGGTDTQYF	TGTGCCAGCAGCTTGTGGGGGCGCGGGGGGACAGATACGCAGTATTTT
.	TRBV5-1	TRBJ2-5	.	CASSLWPENQETQYF	TGCGCCAGCAGCTTGTGGCCAGAAAATCAAGAGACCCAGTACTTC
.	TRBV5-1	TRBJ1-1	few	CASSLVTENTEAFF	TGCGCCAGCAGCTTGGTTACAGAGAACACTGAAGCTTTCTTT
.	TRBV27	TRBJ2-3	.	CASSFKLSTDTQYF	TGTGCCAGCAGTTTCAAGCTTAGCACAGATACGCAGTATTTT
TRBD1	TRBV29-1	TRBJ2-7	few	CSVRETGAYEQYF	TGCAGCGTTCGTGAGACAGGGGCCTACGAGCAGTACTTC
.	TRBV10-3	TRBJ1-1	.	CAITRSGLTEAFF	TGTGCCATCACCCGGTCAGGGCTCACTGAAGCTTTCTTT